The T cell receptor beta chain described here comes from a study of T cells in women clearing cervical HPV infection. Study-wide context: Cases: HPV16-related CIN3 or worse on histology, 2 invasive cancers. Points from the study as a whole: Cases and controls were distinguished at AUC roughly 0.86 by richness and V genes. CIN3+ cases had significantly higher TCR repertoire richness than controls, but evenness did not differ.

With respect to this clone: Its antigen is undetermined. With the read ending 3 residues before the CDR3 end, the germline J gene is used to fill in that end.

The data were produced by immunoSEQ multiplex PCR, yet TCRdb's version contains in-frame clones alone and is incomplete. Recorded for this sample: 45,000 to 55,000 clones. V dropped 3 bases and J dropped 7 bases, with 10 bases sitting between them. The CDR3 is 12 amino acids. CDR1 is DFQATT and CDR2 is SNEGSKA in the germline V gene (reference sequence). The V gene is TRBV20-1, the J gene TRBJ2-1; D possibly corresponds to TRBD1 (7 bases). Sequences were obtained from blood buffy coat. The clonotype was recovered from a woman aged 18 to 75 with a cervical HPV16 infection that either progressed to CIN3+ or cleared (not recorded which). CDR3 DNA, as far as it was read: TGCAGTGCTAGCTCAGGGGGGAATGAG. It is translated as CSASSGGNE. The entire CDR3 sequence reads CSASSGGNEQFF.